These T cell receptor beta chains were read from a single sample in a study of T-cell memory formation after mild COVID-19. TCRdb redid the calling of the 5' RACE reads with MiXCR, one entry per CDR3 protein. The sample holds 400,000 or so distinct CDR3 sequences, under 25% seen once. Material: PBMCs or a T cell subset sorted from them (not recorded which). Every receptor here comes from an adult woman who had mild COVID-19 (a few samples of this study predate the infection). Cell type and time point are not known. Both conserved end residues are part of each CDR3. A D gene is named only where the DNA matches it firmly. Clone size, where shown, is once, few, many, or a class for clones that have expanded.

V gene: TRBV12-3/TRBV12-4
CDR3 length: 13
D gene: .
J gene: TRBJ1-1
clone size: .
CDR3 protein: CASIRIRNTEAFF
CDR3 DNA: TGTGCCAGCATCCGAATAAGGAACACTGAAGCTTTCTTT

V gene: TRBV27
CDR3 length: 14
D gene: TRBD1
J gene: TRBJ2-7
clone size: .
CDR3 protein: CASTEQTGAYEQYF
CDR3 DNA: TGTGCCAGCACCGAACAGACAGGGGCCTACGAGCAGTACTTC

V gene: TRBV20-1
CDR3 length: 12
D gene: .
J gene: TRBJ2-7
clone size: few
CDR3 protein: CSAREQGYEQYF
CDR3 DNA: TGCAGTGCTAGAGAACAGGGCTACGAGCAGTACTTC

V gene: TRBV12-3/TRBV12-4
CDR3 length: 17
D gene: .
J gene: TRBJ2-7
clone size: few
CDR3 protein: CASSSDPDRISSYEQYF
CDR3 DNA: TGTGCCAGCAGTTCTGATCCCGACAGAATATCTTCGTACGAGCAGTACTTC

V gene: TRBV7-6
CDR3 length: 17
D gene: .
J gene: TRBJ2-5
clone size: few
CDR3 protein: CASSPTPPLVGVETQYF
CDR3 DNA: TGTGCCAGCAGCCCTACCCCGCCACTAGTAGGTGTAGAGACCCAGTACTTC

V gene: TRBV7-2
CDR3 length: 15
D gene: .
J gene: TRBJ1-2
clone size: few
CDR3 protein: CASSSYRGRSYGYTF
CDR3 DNA: TGTGCCAGCAGCTCGTACCGGGGGCGGAGCTATGGCTACACCTTC

V gene: TRBV6-6
CDR3 length: 13
D gene: .
J gene: TRBJ2-5
clone size: .
CDR3 protein: CASSWGGSETQYF
CDR3 DNA: TGTGCCAGCAGTTGGGGGGGCAGCGAGACCCAGTACTTC

V gene: TRBV12-3/TRBV12-4
CDR3 length: 13
D gene: .
J gene: TRBJ2-5
clone size: .
CDR3 protein: CASRGGGLETQYF
CDR3 DNA: TGTGCCAGCAGAGGAGGGGGCCTAGAGACCCAGTACTTC

V gene: TRBV4-2
CDR3 length: 14
D gene: .
J gene: TRBJ2-3
clone size: .
CDR3 protein: CASSQGVGTDTQYF
CDR3 DNA: TGTGCCAGCAGCCAAGGCGTCGGAACAGATACGCAGTATTTT

V gene: TRBV7-6
CDR3 length: 15
D gene: .
J gene: TRBJ1-1
clone size: few
CDR3 protein: CASSLETYMNTEAFF
CDR3 DNA: TGTGCCAGCAGCTTAGAGACCTACATGAACACTGAAGCTTTCTTT

V gene: TRBV5-6
CDR3 length: 15
D gene: TRBD2
J gene: TRBJ2-6
clone size: few
CDR3 protein: CASSRAGAGANVLTF
CDR3 DNA: TGTGCCAGCAGCCGTGCGGGGGCTGGGGCCAACGTCCTGACTTTC

V gene: TRBV6-5
CDR3 length: 15
D gene: .
J gene: TRBJ2-3
clone size: many
CDR3 protein: CASSSRNRATDTQYF
CDR3 DNA: TGTGCCAGCAGTTCCCGGAACAGGGCCACAGATACGCAGTATTTT

V gene: TRBV7-6
CDR3 length: 19
D gene: .
J gene: TRBJ2-6
clone size: .
CDR3 protein: CASSLSRGVDTAGANVLTF
CDR3 DNA: TGTGCCAGCAGCTTATCTAGGGGGGTCGATACAGCTGGGGCCAACGTCCTGACTTTC

V gene: TRBV6-5
CDR3 length: 16
D gene: .
J gene: TRBJ2-6
clone size: .
CDR3 protein: CASSRRAPGRANVLTF
CDR3 DNA: TGTGCCAGCAGTCGGAGGGCACCGGGGCGGGCCAACGTCCTGACTTTC

V gene: TRBV5-1
CDR3 length: 15
D gene: TRBD2
J gene: TRBJ2-1
clone size: few
CDR3 protein: CASRVTSGGNNEQFF
CDR3 DNA: TGCGCCAGCAGGGTGACTAGCGGGGGGAACAATGAGCAGTTCTTC

V gene: TRBV10-3
CDR3 length: 14
D gene: .
J gene: TRBJ2-7
clone size: once
CDR3 protein: CAISEGGSAYEQYF
CDR3 DNA: TGTGCCATCAGTGAGGGCGGGTCCGCCTACGAGCAGTACTTC

V gene: TRBV4-3
CDR3 length: 15
D gene: TRBD2
J gene: TRBJ2-7
clone size: .
CDR3 protein: CASSQETSGNYEQYF
CDR3 DNA: TGCGCCAGCAGCCAAGAGACTAGCGGGAACTACGAGCAGTACTTC

V gene: TRBV27
CDR3 length: 15
D gene: TRBD1
J gene: TRBJ2-7
clone size: few
CDR3 protein: CASSLSGTAFYEQYF
CDR3 DNA: TGTGCCAGCAGTTTATCGGGGACAGCTTTCTACGAGCAGTACTTC

V gene: TRBV7-2
CDR3 length: 16
D gene: TRBD2
J gene: TRBJ2-7
clone size: .
CDR3 protein: CASSLNGLVNSYEQYF
CDR3 DNA: TGTGCCAGCAGCTTAAACGGACTAGTAAACTCCTACGAGCAGTACTTC

V gene: TRBV30
CDR3 length: 12
D gene: .
J gene: TRBJ1-5
clone size: few
CDR3 protein: CAWDRSNQPQHF
CDR3 DNA: TGTGCCTGGGACCGATCGAATCAGCCCCAGCATTTT

V gene: TRBV6-4
CDR3 length: 16
D gene: TRBD2
J gene: TRBJ2-3
clone size: .
CDR3 protein: CASSDSRAGGPDTQYF
CDR3 DNA: TGTGCCAGCAGTGACTCGAGGGCGGGAGGGCCGGATACGCAGTATTTT

V gene: TRBV5-1
CDR3 length: 16
D gene: TRBD1
J gene: TRBJ2-5
clone size: few
CDR3 protein: CASSLAQQGAGETQYF
CDR3 DNA: TGCGCCAGCAGCTTGGCTCAACAGGGGGCCGGAGAGACCCAGTACTTC

V gene: TRBV29-1
CDR3 length: 16
D gene: TRBD2
J gene: TRBJ2-3
clone size: few
CDR3 protein: CSGREVAGGLGDTQYF
CDR3 DNA: TGCAGCGGACGGGAGGTAGCGGGAGGGTTAGGAGATACGCAGTATTTT

V gene: TRBV6-5
CDR3 length: 16
D gene: .
J gene: TRBJ1-1
clone size: .
CDR3 protein: CASSSRVGFMNTEAFF
CDR3 DNA: TGTGCCAGCAGCTCCAGGGTGGGCTTCATGAACACTGAAGCTTTCTTT

V gene: TRBV7-9
CDR3 length: 15
D gene: .
J gene: TRBJ1-5
clone size: few
CDR3 protein: CASSLGTAANQPQHF
CDR3 DNA: TGTGCCAGCAGCTTAGGGACGGCGGCAAATCAGCCCCAGCATTTT

V gene: TRBV29-1
CDR3 length: 13
D gene: TRBD1
J gene: TRBJ2-2
clone size: .
CDR3 protein: CSVRQGGTGELFF
CDR3 DNA: TGCAGCGTCCGACAGGGGGGTACCGGGGAGCTGTTTTTT

V gene: TRBV3-1
CDR3 length: 15
D gene: .
J gene: TRBJ2-7
clone size: .
CDR3 protein: CASSQDSRVPYEQYF
CDR3 DNA: TGTGCCAGCAGCCAAGATTCACGCGTACCCTACGAGCAGTACTTC

V gene: TRBV6-1
CDR3 length: 14
D gene: .
J gene: TRBJ1-6
clone size: .
CDR3 protein: CASTAGSGNSPLHF
CDR3 DNA: TGTGCCAGCACCGCGGGCAGCGGCAATTCACCCCTCCACTTT

V gene: TRBV10-3
CDR3 length: 13
D gene: .
J gene: TRBJ1-6
clone size: .
CDR3 protein: CAISERRDSPLHF
CDR3 DNA: TGTGCCATCAGTGAGAGGCGGGATTCACCCCTCCACTTT

V gene: TRBV4-3
CDR3 length: 16
D gene: .
J gene: TRBJ1-4
clone size: few
CDR3 protein: CASSQEGSGINEKLFF
CDR3 DNA: TGCGCCAGCAGCCAGGAGGGCAGCGGAATCAATGAAAAACTGTTTTTT

V gene: TRBV24-1
CDR3 length: 17
D gene: TRBD1
J gene: TRBJ2-2
clone size: few
CDR3 protein: CATSDLSDRENTGELFF
CDR3 DNA: TGTGCCACCAGTGATCTGTCGGACAGGGAGAACACCGGGGAGCTGTTTTTT

V gene: TRBV6-5
CDR3 length: 15
D gene: TRBD2
J gene: TRBJ2-7
clone size: few
CDR3 protein: CASKLAGGFSYEQYF
CDR3 DNA: TGTGCCAGCAAGCTAGCGGGGGGCTTCTCCTACGAGCAGTACTTC

V gene: TRBV6-2/TRBV6-3
CDR3 length: 14
D gene: .
J gene: TRBJ1-1
clone size: few
CDR3 protein: CASRLDTVNTEAFF
CDR3 DNA: TGTGCCAGCAGACTCGACACAGTGAACACTGAAGCTTTCTTT

V gene: TRBV5-1
CDR3 length: 14
D gene: .
J gene: TRBJ1-2
clone size: .
CDR3 protein: CASSLRDNGYGYTF
CDR3 DNA: TGCGCCAGCAGCTTGAGGGACAACGGCTATGGCTACACCTTC

V gene: TRBV12-3/TRBV12-4
CDR3 length: 15
D gene: TRBD2
J gene: TRBJ2-1
clone size: few
CDR3 protein: CASSQQRGLYNEQFF
CDR3 DNA: TGTGCCAGCAGTCAGCAGCGGGGGTTGTACAATGAGCAGTTCTTC

V gene: TRBV18
CDR3 length: 14
D gene: .
J gene: TRBJ2-5
clone size: few
CDR3 protein: CASSPPMYLETQYF
CDR3 DNA: TGTGCCAGCTCACCACCGATGTACCTCGAGACCCAGTACTTC

V gene: TRBV19
CDR3 length: 12
D gene: TRBD2
J gene: TRBJ2-5
clone size: .
CDR3 protein: CASDSGGGTQYF
CDR3 DNA: TGTGCCAGCGATTCGGGGGGAGGGACCCAGTACTTC

V gene: TRBV28
CDR3 length: 15
D gene: .
J gene: TRBJ2-1
clone size: .
CDR3 protein: CASRERGNSYNEQFF
CDR3 DNA: TGTGCCAGCCGTGAACGGGGGAACTCCTACAATGAGCAGTTCTTC

V gene: TRBV30
CDR3 length: 14
D gene: .
J gene: TRBJ1-1
clone size: .
CDR3 protein: CAWLPGHSNTEAFF
CDR3 DNA: TGTGCCTGGTTGCCGGGACACTCGAACACTGAAGCTTTCTTT

V gene: TRBV12-3/TRBV12-4
CDR3 length: 16
D gene: .
J gene: TRBJ1-1
clone size: .
CDR3 protein: CASSFMGKRMNTEAFF
CDR3 DNA: TGTGCCAGCAGTTTTATGGGGAAGCGGATGAACACTGAAGCTTTCTTT

V gene: TRBV30
CDR3 length: 13
D gene: .
J gene: TRBJ2-7
clone size: .
CDR3 protein: CAWSTGTSYEQYF
CDR3 DNA: TGTGCCTGGAGTACGGGGACATCCTACGAGCAGTACTTC

V gene: TRBV7-2
CDR3 length: 15
D gene: .
J gene: TRBJ2-2
clone size: .
CDR3 protein: CASSLLQGRTGELFF
CDR3 DNA: TGTGCCAGCAGCTTATTGCAGGGCAGGACCGGGGAGCTGTTTTTT

V gene: TRBV6-6
CDR3 length: 16
D gene: .
J gene: TRBJ2-7
clone size: .
CDR3 protein: CASSYAPEVAHYEQYF
CDR3 DNA: TGTGCCAGCAGTTACGCCCCCGAGGTAGCACACTACGAGCAGTACTTC

V gene: TRBV19
CDR3 length: 15
D gene: TRBD1
J gene: TRBJ2-2
clone size: few
CDR3 protein: CASRSGTGLIGELFF
CDR3 DNA: TGTGCCAGTAGATCCGGGACAGGGTTGATCGGGGAGCTGTTTTTT

V gene: TRBV5-1
CDR3 length: 14
D gene: .
J gene: TRBJ2-1
clone size: .
CDR3 protein: CASSLASKGNEQFF
CDR3 DNA: TGCGCCAGCAGCTTGGCCTCTAAGGGGAATGAGCAGTTCTTC

V gene: TRBV12-3/TRBV12-4
CDR3 length: 14
D gene: TRBD1
J gene: TRBJ1-5
clone size: .
CDR3 protein: CASSSDRRDQPQHF
CDR3 DNA: TGTGCCAGCAGTTCGGACAGGAGAGATCAGCCCCAGCATTTT

V gene: TRBV5-1
CDR3 length: 17
D gene: .
J gene: TRBJ2-6
clone size: .
CDR3 protein: CASSLPGASSGANVLTF
CDR3 DNA: TGCGCCAGCAGCTTGCCGGGGGCAAGTTCTGGGGCCAACGTCCTGACTTTC

V gene: TRBV29-1
CDR3 length: 13
D gene: TRBD1
J gene: TRBJ1-1
clone size: .
CDR3 protein: CSHDRQGNTEAFF
CDR3 DNA: TGCAGTCACGACCGACAGGGGAACACTGAAGCTTTCTTT